The 23 T cell receptor beta chains listed next were all sequenced from one sample in a study of vaccination effects on CD4 cells after COVID-19. The antigens for these receptors are not known. Only in-frame clones appear in the TCRdb table, and some are missing; sequencing was by immunoSEQ multiplex PCR. The sample has about 59,000 clones, roughly 78% seen once. Expansion with viral peptide pools was applied to antigen-specific CD4+ T cells by the ViraFEST assay prior to sequencing. At the end of 10 days of culture, CD4+ T cells were isolated. Either the mRNA-1273 or the BNT162b2 vaccine was given to participants as two doses. The sample here was CD4+ T cells from PBMCs cultured with HCoV-OC43 spike peptides, taken after COVID-19 vaccination. Regarding subset: HCoV-OC43 spike overlapping peptide pool stimulation. These receptors all stem from a human donor who received a COVID-19 vaccine.

The chain combines TRBV7-6 with TRBJ2-2; D remains unclear. V was shortened by 2 bases and J by 1 base, with 11 bases between the two germline ends. The CDR3 runs 16 residues. CDR1 is SGHVS and CDR2 is FNYEAQ in the germline V gene. CDR3 in amino acids: CASSLNSQMNTGELFF. The DNA for the CDR3 is TGTGCCAGCAGCTTAAATTCGCAGATGAACACCGGGGAGCTGTTTTTT.

The chain joins TRBV2 to TRBJ1-1, with 7 positions matching TRBD1. CDR1 SNHLY and CDR2 FYNNEI come from the germline V gene. The junction had 5 bases not matched to a gene; V was cut back by 5 bases and J by 5 bases. This CDR3 is 13 amino acids long. The CDR3 loop reads CASSPQGLTEAFF. DNA of the CDR3: TGTGCCAGCAGTCCACAGGGGTTGACTGAAGCTTTCTTT.

The rearrangement joins TRBV28 to TRBJ1-6; no clear D. Germline CDR1 is MDHEN and CDR2 is SYDVKM. Trimming removed 6 bases at V and 0 bases at J, with 24 bases between. The CDR3 totals 20 residues. The CDR3 is CASRTKVVLTFSSYNSPLHF. The CDR3 region has the DNA TGTGCCAGCAGGACGAAGGTCGTTCTCACGTTTAGCTCCTATAATTCACCCCTCCACTTT.

J is TRBJ2-3 and V is TRBV5-1; 9 bases map to TRBD1. CDR1 is SGHRS and CDR2 is YFSETQ in the germline V gene. J gave up 6 bases and V 4 bases, and 6 bases lay outside the gene matches. This CDR3 is 14 amino acids long. Here the CDR3 reads CASSPWTGVDTQYF. DNA for the CDR3: TGCGCCAGCAGCCCCTGGACAGGGGTCGATACGCAGTATTTT. Combining the CDR3 with reference TRBV5-1 and TRBJ2-3 gives the whole variable domain KAGVTQTPRYLIKTRGQQVTLSCSPISGHRSVSWYQQTPGQGLQFLFEYFSETQRNKGNFPGRFSGRQFSNSRSEMNVSTLELGDSALYLCASSPWTGVDTQYFGPGTRLTVL.

As DNA, the CDR3 is TGCGCCAGCAGCTTGGGGACAGCCACTAACTATGGCTACACCTTC. This codes for CASSLGTATNYGYTF. This chain connects TRBV5-1 to TRBJ1-2; perhaps TRBD1 as D (6 bases). This CDR3 spans 15 amino acids. Trimming pared 0 bases from V and 0 bases from J, leaving 9 bases between. Germline CDR1 reads SGHRS; CDR2 reads YFSETQ.

V usage is TRBV7-3 and J usage is TRBJ2-2; D may be TRBD2 (6 bases). V was trimmed by 5 bases and J by 5 bases, leaving 21 bases between them. CDR1 is SGHTA, CDR2 FQGTGA, per germline. The CDR3 covers 17 residues. CDR3 nucleotides: TGTGCCAGCAGCCCATTGTGGAGGGGTCAAGGAACCGGGGAGCTGTTTTTT. It codes for CASSPLWRGQGTGELFF.

The genes are TRBV7-8 and TRBJ2-7; D is ambiguous. The CDR3 totals 14 residues. CDR1 SGHVS and CDR2 FQNEAQ come from the germline V gene. Deletions cut 5 bases from V and 3 bases from J, with 14 bases between. The CDR3 sequence: CASSPTIWNYEQYV. The CDR3 nucleotides are TGTGCCAGCAGCCCAACTATTTGGAACTACGAGCAGTACGTC.

In DNA form, the CDR3 reads TGCGCCAGCAGCTTGGTCGGCAGGGGAGTCACTGAAGCTTTCTTT. Amino acid sequence: CASSLVGRGVTEAFF. This rearrangement joins TRBV5-1 to TRBJ1-1; perhaps TRBD1 as D (6 bases). Trimming left V 0 bases short and J 4 bases short, with 13 bases between. Germline CDR1 is SGHRS and CDR2 is YFSETQ. The CDR3 runs to 15 residues.

This sequence joins TRBV15 and TRBJ2-5, with 8 bases identical to TRBD1. The CDR3 is made up of 15 amino acids. The germline V gene has CDR1 LNHNV and CDR2 YYDKDF (reference sequence). V shed 2 bases, J shed 5 bases, and the junction held 7 bases outside the gene matches. Written as DNA, the CDR3 is TGTGCCACCAGCAGACCTCGGACAGGGCGGGAGACCCAGTACTTC. Its protein product is CATSRPRTGRETQYF.

This clone has a handful of counts. The rearrangement links TRBV29-1 to TRBJ2-5; D may match TRBD1 or TRBD2 (5 bases each). This CDR3 has 11 residues. Trimming removed 3 bases from V and 7 bases from J, with 9 bases in between. The germline V gene encodes CDR1 SQVTM and CDR2 ANQGSEA. This chain's CDR3 is CSVERDGTQYF. In DNA form, the CDR3 reads TGCAGCGTTGAGAGGGACGGGACCCAGTACTTC.

This chain connects TRBV7-2 to TRBJ2-1, with unresolved D. Germline-derived CDR1 and CDR2 are SGHTA and FQGNSA. There are 12 residues in the CDR3. The germline V and J ends were trimmed by 2 bases and 9 bases, with 8 bases remaining between them. The CDR3 bases are TGTGCCAGCAGCTTAAGTGGGGTTGAGCAGTTCTTC. It encodes CASSLSGVEQFF.

The chain is built from TRBV19 and TRBJ1-4; D is unclear. This CDR3 region has 13 residues. V lost 1 base, J lost 8 bases, and 8 bases lay in between. CDR1 is LNHDA and CDR2 is SQIVND in the germline V gene (reference sequence). CDR3 coding DNA: TGTGCCAGTAGTATAGCGGGGTTGGAAAAACTGTTTTTT. The encoded protein is CASSIAGLEKLFF.

CDR3 nucleotides: TGCGCCAGCAGCCCAGGGGACACAACTAATGAAAAACTGTTTTTT. It codes for CASSPGDTTNEKLFF. This chain connects TRBV5-1 to TRBJ1-4, with a possible D match to TRBD1 (6 bases). V lost 4 bases to trimming and J lost 0 bases, with 10 bases between them. Germline values: CDR1 SGHRS, CDR2 YFSETQ. This CDR3 has 15 residues. The full variable domain, rest sourced from reference TRBV5-1 and TRBJ1-4, is KAGVTQTPRYLIKTRGQQVTLSCSPISGHRSVSWYQQTPGQGLQFLFEYFSETQRNKGNFPGRFSGRQFSNSRSEMNVSTLELGDSALYLCASSPGDTTNEKLFFGSGTQLSVL.

The chain carries TRBV6-5 and TRBJ1-3; D is possibly TRBD1 (6 bases). Germline values: CDR1 MNHEY, CDR2 SVGAGI. This CDR3 spans 14 amino acids. The ends were cut back, 5 bases at V and 1 base at J, with 9 bases in the middle. CDR3 nucleotides: TGTGCCAGCAGTAGGACAGTTTCTGGAAACACCATATATTTT. Translated: CASSRTVSGNTIYF.

This clone was recorded only once. The chain uses TRBV4-1 and TRBJ2-5; possibly TRBD2 for D (6 bases). Deletions cut 0 bases from V and 7 bases from J, with 15 bases between. Germline V CDR1 and CDR2: MGHRA, YSYEKL. The CDR3 has 15 amino acids. The CDR3 bases are TGCGCCAGCAGCCAAGATATTGCGGGGTCAGGGACCCAGTACTTC. It codes for CASSQDIAGSGTQYF.

This clone was counted a single time. The V and J genes are TRBV2 and TRBJ2-7; D ambiguous. V was trimmed by 3 bases and J by 3 bases, leaving 21 bases between them. CDR1 and CDR2 from the germline V gene are SNHLY and FYNNEI. The CDR3 sequence is 17 residues long. The CDR3: CASSDPMPVKHLYEQYV. The CDR3 DNA follows: TGTGCCAGCAGTGACCCCATGCCGGTCAAACACCTCTACGAGCAGTACGTC.

The chain is built from TRBV6-1 and TRBJ1-5, with D hard to call. Trimming took 3 bases from V and 4 from J, leaving 10 bases between them. This CDR3 region has 14 residues. CDR1 and CDR2 from the germline V gene are MNHNS and SASEGT. CDR3 DNA sequence: TGTGCCAGCAGTGAGGTGTCATTTAATCAGCCCCAGCATTTT. This translates into CASSEVSFNQPQHF.

This sequence joins TRBV5-1 and TRBJ2-1; 8 nucleotides line up with TRBD2. The CDR3 is 16 residues long. V was pared by 6 bases and J by 5 bases, with 13 bases of the junction left unmatched. Germline V lookup: CDR1 SGHRS, CDR2 YFSETQ. Here the CDR3 DNA reads TGCGCCAGCAAAGACGGGGGGGCATATCCCGACAATGAGCAGTTCTTC. Protein: CASKDGGAYPDNEQFF.

The V call is TRBV6-5, the J call TRBJ1-1, with unresolved D. V was clipped by 6 bases and J by 1 base, with 9 bases between them. In germline, CDR1 is MNHEY, CDR2 SVGAGI. The CDR3 consists of 13 residues. The DNA of the CDR3 is TGTGCCAGCAGGCCACACGGGAACACTGAAGCTTTCTTT. Protein: CASRPHGNTEAFF.

The CDR3 nucleotides are TGTGCCAGTAGTAAGTTGTTTCAGGAATCCTCTGGAAACACCATATATTTT. Its protein product is CASSKLFQESSGNTIYF. The rearrangement joins TRBV19 to TRBJ1-3; no firm D call. This CDR3 contains 17 residues. V was shortened by 4 bases and J by 0 bases, with 16 bases between the two germline ends. The germline V gene encodes CDR1 LNHDA and CDR2 SQIVND (reference sequence). The variable domain in full, completed from reference TRBV19 and TRBJ1-3, reads DGGITQSPKYLFRKEGQNVTLSCEQNLNHDAMYWYRQDPGQGLRLIYYSQIVNDFQKGDIAEGYSVSREKKESFPLTVTSAQKNPTAFYLCASSKLFQESSGNTIYFGEGSWLTVV.

J is TRBJ2-3 and V is TRBV4-1; a possible D gene is TRBD2 (7 bases). The CDR3 is 18 amino acids. Germline loops: CDR1 MGHRA, CDR2 YSYEKL. Trimming stripped 4 bases from V and 4 bases from J, with 24 bases between. The chain's CDR3 is CASSLLGGRFLIADTQYF. CDR3 nucleotide sequence: TGCGCCAGCAGCCTTCTCGGGGGGCGCTTTTTGATCGCAGATACGCAGTATTTT.

Turning to this clone: Other DNA sequences in the same sample also yield this CDR3. The chain has TRBV18 and TRBJ2-5; 11 nucleotides match TRBD1. Germline V gene lookup returns CDR1 KGHSH and CDR2 LQKENI. The ends lost 6 bases at V and 4 bases at J; junction bases unmatched: 4. The CDR3 extends over 14 amino acids. The CDR3 here is CASSRGQGAETQYF. As DNA, the CDR3 is TGTGCCAGCTCGAGAGGACAGGGGGCAGAGACCCAGTACTTC. The variable domain in full, completed from reference TRBV18 and TRBJ2-5, reads NAGVMQNPRHLVRRRGQEARLRCSPMKGHSHVYWYRQLPEEGLKFMVYLQKENIIDESGMPKERFSAEFPKEGPSILRIQQVVRGDSAAYFCASSRGQGAETQYFGPGTRLLVL.

V is TRBV6-6 and J is TRBJ2-1; D not resolved. CDR1 is MNHNY and CDR2 is SVGAGI in the germline V gene (reference sequence). This CDR3 contains 14 residues. Trimming took off 2 bases at V and 5 bases at J, with 10 bases between the two ends. This CDR3 reads CASSYPNADNEQFF. The CDR3 DNA is TGTGCCAGCAGTTACCCGAACGCAGACAATGAGCAGTTCTTC.